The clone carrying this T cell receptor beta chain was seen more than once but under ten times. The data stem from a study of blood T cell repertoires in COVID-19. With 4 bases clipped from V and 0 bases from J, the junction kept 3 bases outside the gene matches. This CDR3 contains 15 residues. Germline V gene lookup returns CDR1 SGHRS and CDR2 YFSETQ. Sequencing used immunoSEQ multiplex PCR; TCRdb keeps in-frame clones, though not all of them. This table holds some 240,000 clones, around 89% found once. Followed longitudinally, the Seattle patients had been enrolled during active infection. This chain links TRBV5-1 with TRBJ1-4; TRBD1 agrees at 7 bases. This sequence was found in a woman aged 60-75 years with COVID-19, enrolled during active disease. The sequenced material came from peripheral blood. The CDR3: CASSPGTATNEKLFF. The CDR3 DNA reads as TGCGCCAGCAGCCCCGGGACAGCAACTAATGAAAAACTGTTTTTT.